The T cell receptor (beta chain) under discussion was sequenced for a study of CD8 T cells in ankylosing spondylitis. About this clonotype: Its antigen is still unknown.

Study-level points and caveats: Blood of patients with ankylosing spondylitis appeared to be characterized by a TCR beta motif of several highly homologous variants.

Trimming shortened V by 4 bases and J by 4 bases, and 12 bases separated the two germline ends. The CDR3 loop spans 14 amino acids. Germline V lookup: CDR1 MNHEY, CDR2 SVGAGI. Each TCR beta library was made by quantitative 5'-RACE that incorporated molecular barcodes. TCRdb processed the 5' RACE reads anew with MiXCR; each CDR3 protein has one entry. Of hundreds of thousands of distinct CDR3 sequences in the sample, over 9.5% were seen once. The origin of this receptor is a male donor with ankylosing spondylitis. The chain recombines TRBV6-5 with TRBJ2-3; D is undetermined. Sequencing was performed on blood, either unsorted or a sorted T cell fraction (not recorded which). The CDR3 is CASSLAHEADTQYF. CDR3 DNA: TGTGCCAGCAGTTTGGCCCATGAAGCAGATACGCAGTATTTT.